This TCR beta chain is from a study of shared clonotypes between healthy human individuals. Losses at the gene ends were 10 bases for V and 4 bases for J; bases not matched to a gene: 6. Germline lookup yields CDR1 SGHVT and CDR2 SQSDAQ. The CDR3 consists of 14 residues. Method: immunoSEQ multiplex PCR; TCRdb's copy keeps in-frame clones and lacks some. The sample records 2 million to 2.5 million clones, approximately 90% being singletons. The material sequenced was naive CD4+ T cells from PBMCs. Subset here: CD45RA+ positively selected. This receptor was identified in a man aged 18-30 years in good health. Some clones in this sample may be carry-over from other donors' samples. The chain links TRBV7-4 to TRBJ2-7, with 14 positions matching TRBD2. In DNA, the CDR3 is TGTGCCAACAAGGGACTAGCGGGAGTTTACGAGCAGTACTTC. This gives the protein CANKGLAGVYEQYF.